This T cell receptor (beta chain) was recorded in a study of T cell repertoires in cytomegalovirus infection. Study at large: The study used recently identified HLA-C-restricted and well-studied HLA-B-restricted CMV epitopes. It was the public TCR beta signatures that indicated both CMV infection and matching HLA type.

This clonotype came up a few times. Its antigen remains unknown. Study observations and caveats: It was HLA-C-restricted CMV-specific TCR beta clonotypes that dominated the response ex vivo. People with CMV and the relevant HLA were identified by cumulative public TCR beta family frequency.

MiXCR was run by TCRdb on the reads, yielding one entry per CDR3 protein. The sample includes approximately 500,000 distinct CDR3 sequences, 30% to 35% of them seen just once. Trimming cost V 5 bases and J 4 bases; bases outside gene matches: 10. Per the germline V gene, CDR1 is SGHTA and CDR2 is FQGNSA. The CDR3 is 16 residues long. The source was cultured PBMCs, collected from culture after CMV antigen stimulation. The chain employs TRBV7-2 and TRBJ2-1, with 8 bases fitting TRBD2. The source of this sequence is a human donor in good health (CMV status not recorded). Some clones in this sample may be carry-over from other donors' samples. The CDR3 sequence is CASSIDTSGYYNEQFF. The CDR3 DNA follows: TGTGCCAGCAGCATTGATACTAGCGGATATTACAATGAGCAGTTCTTC. The complete variable domain, with remaining parts taken from reference TRBV7-2 and TRBJ2-1, reads GAGVSQSPSNKVTEKGKDVELRCDPISGHTALYWYRQSLGQGLEFLIYFQGNSAPDKSGLPSDRFSAERTGGSVSTLTIQRTQQEDSAVYLCASSIDTSGYYNEQFFGPGTRLTVL.